These T cell receptor beta chains were read from a single sample in a study of T cell repertoires in cytomegalovirus infection. The antigens these receptors bind are not known. Each CDR3 protein is one row after TCRdb ran MiXCR on the reads. The sample yields 700,000 to 850,000 distinct CDR3 sequences, about 33% seen once. This sample comprised cultured CD8+ T cells from PBMCs, obtained from culture after CMV antigen stimulation. Receptors were obtained from a human donor in good health (CMV status not recorded). Some clones in this sample may be carry-over from other donors' samples. The CDR3 runs from the conserved cysteine through the conserved F or W. Fields, in order: D gene, V gene, J gene, clone size, CDR3 length, CDR3 DNA, CDR3 protein. A D gene is named only where the DNA matches it firmly. Size tells how often a clone was seen (once, few, many) or the class of an expanded clone, and some rows leave it out.

d_gene: .
v_gene: TRBV4-1
j_gene: TRBJ2-5
abundance: .
len: 13
CDR3nt: TGCGCCAGCAGCCAAGGAGTCCGGGAGACCCAGTACTTC
CDR3aa: CASSQGVRETQYF

d_gene: .
v_gene: TRBV9
j_gene: TRBJ1-1
abundance: .
len: 14
CDR3nt: TGTGCCAGCAGCGGCGCCAGGGTAGACACTGAAGCTTTCTTT
CDR3aa: CASSGARVDTEAFF

d_gene: TRBD1
v_gene: TRBV6-2/TRBV6-3
j_gene: TRBJ2-3
abundance: .
len: 21
CDR3nt: TGTGCCAGCAGGAGGCGCGGGGGACAGGGGGCGCTTTCCCCCCTCACAGATACGCAGTATTTT
CDR3aa: CASRRRGGQGALSPLTDTQYF

d_gene: .
v_gene: TRBV14
j_gene: TRBJ1-2
abundance: .
len: 14
CDR3nt: TGTGCCAGCAGCCAAGATCTAACAGGGAGTGGCTACACCTTC
CDR3aa: CASSQDLTGSGYTF

d_gene: TRBD2
v_gene: TRBV12-3/TRBV12-4
j_gene: TRBJ2-2
abundance: few
len: 16
CDR3nt: TGTGCCAGCAGTTCCCTCGGGGGGTTGAACACCGGGGAGCTGTTTTTT
CDR3aa: CASSSLGGLNTGELFF

d_gene: .
v_gene: TRBV20-1
j_gene: TRBJ1-4
abundance: .
len: 17
CDR3nt: TGCAGTGCTAGCCATCCAGAAGTACAGACCTATAATGAAAAACTGTTTTTT
CDR3aa: CSASHPEVQTYNEKLFF

d_gene: TRBD1
v_gene: TRBV13
j_gene: TRBJ1-6
abundance: .
len: 16
CDR3nt: TGTGCCAGCAGCTTTTACAGGGGCGAATATAATTCACCCCTCCACTTT
CDR3aa: CASSFYRGEYNSPLHF

d_gene: .
v_gene: TRBV4-3
j_gene: TRBJ1-2
abundance: few
len: 15
CDR3nt: TGCGCCAGCAGCCAAGATAGCGGCCTTAACTATGGCTACACCTTC
CDR3aa: CASSQDSGLNYGYTF

d_gene: TRBD2
v_gene: TRBV9
j_gene: TRBJ2-1
abundance: .
len: 11
CDR3nt: TGTGCCAGCAGCACTGGGACTAGTTACGTCTTC
CDR3aa: CASSTGTSYVF

d_gene: .
v_gene: TRBV29-1
j_gene: TRBJ2-1
abundance: few
len: 15
CDR3nt: TGCAGCGTTGAAATATCCAGAGCCTCCTACAATGAGCAGTTCTTC
CDR3aa: CSVEISRASYNEQFF

d_gene: .
v_gene: TRBV15
j_gene: TRBJ1-5
abundance: few
len: 15
CDR3nt: TGTGCCACCAGCGAGGGGTGGTGGGGTAATCAGCCCCAGCATTTT
CDR3aa: CATSEGWWGNQPQHF

d_gene: TRBD1
v_gene: TRBV7-2
j_gene: TRBJ1-1
abundance: many
len: 14
CDR3nt: TGTGCCAGCAGCCCGACAGGGTTGGACACTGAAGCTTTCTTT
CDR3aa: CASSPTGLDTEAFF

d_gene: TRBD1
v_gene: TRBV27
j_gene: TRBJ1-1
abundance: many
len: 16
CDR3nt: TGTGCCAGCACCCCTGCGGACAGGGGGCCCTACACTGAAGCTTTCTTT
CDR3aa: CASTPADRGPYTEAFF

d_gene: TRBD2
v_gene: TRBV6-2/TRBV6-3
j_gene: TRBJ2-1
abundance: .
len: 16
CDR3nt: TGTGCCAGCAGTTACCTTAGCGGGGGGGCTGGAAATGAGCAGTTCTTC
CDR3aa: CASSYLSGGAGNEQFF

d_gene: .
v_gene: TRBV2
j_gene: TRBJ2-3
abundance: few
len: 11
CDR3nt: TGTGCCACCCCTTCGGAAGATACGCAGTATTTT
CDR3aa: CATPSEDTQYF

d_gene: TRBD1
v_gene: TRBV27
j_gene: TRBJ1-5
abundance: .
len: 14
CDR3nt: TGTGCCAGCAGCAGAGGGACAGGGAAGCAGCCCCAGCATTTT
CDR3aa: CASSRGTGKQPQHF

d_gene: TRBD2
v_gene: TRBV6-5
j_gene: TRBJ2-5
abundance: .
len: 19
CDR3nt: TGTGCCAGCAGCTTGGCCGGGGGGCGGGGGGCCACGTACCAAGAGACCCAGTACTTC
CDR3aa: CASSLAGGRGATYQETQYF

d_gene: .
v_gene: TRBV7-2
j_gene: TRBJ2-7
abundance: many
len: 17
CDR3nt: TGTGCCAGCAGCTGGGGGGGACAGCAAATCCCCCTTTACGAGCAGTACTTC
CDR3aa: CASSWGGQQIPLYEQYF

d_gene: TRBD1
v_gene: TRBV7-9
j_gene: TRBJ1-6
abundance: few
len: 15
CDR3nt: TGTGCCAGCAGCTTAGTGAGGGACAGGGGAGCACCCCTCCACTTT
CDR3aa: CASSLVRDRGAPLHF

d_gene: .
v_gene: TRBV5-4
j_gene: TRBJ2-7
abundance: .
len: 11
CDR3nt: TGTGCCAGCAGCCTCAGGAGCGAGCAGTACTTC
CDR3aa: CASSLRSEQYF

d_gene: .
v_gene: TRBV7-3
j_gene: TRBJ2-7
abundance: .
len: 13
CDR3nt: TGTGCCAGCAGCTCCCCTCCACTCTACGAGCAGTACTTC
CDR3aa: CASSSPPLYEQYF

d_gene: .
v_gene: TRBV13
j_gene: TRBJ1-6
abundance: few
len: 14
CDR3nt: TGTGCCAGCAGCTTCGTCAGGGGCAATTCACCCCTTCACTTT
CDR3aa: CASSFVRGNSPLHF

d_gene: .
v_gene: TRBV12-3/TRBV12-4
j_gene: TRBJ2-2
abundance: .
len: 14
CDR3nt: TGTGCCAGCCCCAGAAGCAGCGACACCGGGGAGCTGTTTTTT
CDR3aa: CASPRSSDTGELFF

d_gene: .
v_gene: TRBV24-1
j_gene: TRBJ2-3
abundance: .
len: 13
CDR3nt: TGTGCCACCAGTGACCCGGACGAAGATACGCAGTATTTT
CDR3aa: CATSDPDEDTQYF

d_gene: .
v_gene: TRBV7-6
j_gene: TRBJ1-4
abundance: .
len: 15
CDR3nt: TGTGCCAGCAGCTCCAGCGGTGCAACTAATGAAAAACTGTTTTTT
CDR3aa: CASSSSGATNEKLFF

d_gene: TRBD1
v_gene: TRBV6-5
j_gene: TRBJ1-4
abundance: few
len: 15
CDR3nt: TGTGCCAGCAGTTACGAGGGACAGGGTAATGAAAAACTGTTTTTT
CDR3aa: CASSYEGQGNEKLFF

d_gene: .
v_gene: TRBV28
j_gene: TRBJ1-5
abundance: .
len: 15
CDR3nt: TGTGCCAGCATCAACTGGAGGGAGATGAATCAGCCCCAGCATTTT
CDR3aa: CASINWREMNQPQHF

d_gene: .
v_gene: TRBV27
j_gene: TRBJ1-1
abundance: few
len: 17
CDR3nt: TGTGCCAGCAGCCCTCTCGGGGGGCTGGGATTTAACACTGAAGCTTTCTTT
CDR3aa: CASSPLGGLGFNTEAFF

d_gene: .
v_gene: TRBV10-3
j_gene: TRBJ2-7
abundance: .
len: 13
CDR3nt: TGTGCCATCAGTGAGTCCGGAAGGTACGAGCAGTACTTC
CDR3aa: CAISESGRYEQYF

d_gene: TRBD1
v_gene: TRBV7-4
j_gene: TRBJ1-2
abundance: .
len: 15
CDR3nt: TGTGCCAGCAGCTCGGGACAGCTAAAAAACTATGGCTACACCTTC
CDR3aa: CASSSGQLKNYGYTF

d_gene: .
v_gene: TRBV10-3
j_gene: TRBJ1-5
abundance: few
len: 10
CDR3nt: TGTGCCACCCCTCGGGAGCCCCAGCATTTT
CDR3aa: CATPREPQHF

d_gene: .
v_gene: TRBV6-2/TRBV6-3
j_gene: TRBJ1-1
abundance: few
len: 12
CDR3nt: TGTGCCAGCATGGGACCGTCCCCTGAAGCTTTCTTT
CDR3aa: CASMGPSPEAFF

d_gene: .
v_gene: TRBV7-2
j_gene: TRBJ1-3
abundance: few
len: 17
CDR3nt: TGTGCCAGCAGCTTAAGGGGTCTACAGGGTCCTGGAAACACCATATATTTT
CDR3aa: CASSLRGLQGPGNTIYF

d_gene: .
v_gene: TRBV10-3
j_gene: TRBJ2-1
abundance: .
len: 16
CDR3nt: TGTGCCATCAGTGAGTCTTGGGCCCCACAGCACAATGAGCAGTTCTTC
CDR3aa: CAISESWAPQHNEQFF

d_gene: TRBD2
v_gene: TRBV27
j_gene: TRBJ2-1
abundance: .
len: 14
CDR3nt: TGTGTCAGCCGGAGCGGGGGGGCTCGTAATGAGCAGTTCTTC
CDR3aa: CVSRSGGARNEQFF

d_gene: .
v_gene: TRBV4-1
j_gene: TRBJ1-1
abundance: few
len: 16
CDR3nt: TGCGCCAGCAGCCAAAACGACAGGTTGACGAACACTGAAGCTTTCTTT
CDR3aa: CASSQNDRLTNTEAFF

d_gene: TRBD2
v_gene: TRBV7-2
j_gene: TRBJ2-5
abundance: many
len: 17
CDR3nt: TGTGCCAGCAGCTTAAGGCGGGCTAGCGGACCCCAAGAGACCCAGTACTTC
CDR3aa: CASSLRRASGPQETQYF

d_gene: TRBD1
v_gene: TRBV29-1
j_gene: TRBJ1-2
abundance: many
len: 12
CDR3nt: TGCAGCTCTTGGACAGGGAGGAAAGGCTACACCTTC
CDR3aa: CSSWTGRKGYTF

d_gene: .
v_gene: TRBV19
j_gene: TRBJ1-1
abundance: .
len: 17
CDR3nt: TGTGCCAGTAGCCTAATGGACAGTGTCTGGGTGAACACTGAAGCTTTCTTT
CDR3aa: CASSLMDSVWVNTEAFF

d_gene: .
v_gene: TRBV27
j_gene: TRBJ1-6
abundance: .
len: 12
CDR3nt: TGTGCCACCCAAGGGCCGGGGCCACCCCTCCACTTT
CDR3aa: CATQGPGPPLHF

d_gene: .
v_gene: TRBV11-3
j_gene: TRBJ2-1
abundance: .
len: 18
CDR3nt: TGTGCCAGCAGCTTAGGGGCGGGCCCTTTTTCCACCTACAATGAGCAGTTCTTC
CDR3aa: CASSLGAGPFSTYNEQFF

d_gene: TRBD2
v_gene: TRBV27
j_gene: TRBJ2-2
abundance: few
len: 16
CDR3nt: TGTGCCAGCAGTTTAAAAGCGGGGGGGCCGGGCGGGGAGCTGTTTTTT
CDR3aa: CASSLKAGGPGGELFF

d_gene: TRBD1
v_gene: TRBV6-1
j_gene: TRBJ2-7
abundance: few
len: 13
CDR3nt: TGTGCCAGCCGACAGGGCTATTCCTACGAGCAGTACTTC
CDR3aa: CASRQGYSYEQYF

d_gene: .
v_gene: TRBV27
j_gene: TRBJ1-5
abundance: many
len: 15
CDR3nt: TGTGCCAGCAGCTTGAGGGGATATAGCAATCAGCCCCAGCATTTT
CDR3aa: CASSLRGYSNQPQHF

d_gene: TRBD2
v_gene: TRBV25-1
j_gene: TRBJ2-7
abundance: .
len: 13
CDR3nt: TGTGCCAGCAGTGGGACTAGGTGGTACGAGCAGTACTTC
CDR3aa: CASSGTRWYEQYF

d_gene: .
v_gene: TRBV5-6
j_gene: TRBJ2-3
abundance: many
len: 12
CDR3nt: TGTGCCAGCAGCTCCCATGTAGATACGCAGTATTTT
CDR3aa: CASSSHVDTQYF

d_gene: .
v_gene: TRBV7-6
j_gene: TRBJ1-6
abundance: .
len: 17
CDR3nt: TGTGCCAGCAGCTTAAAGGCGGCTGAGAGGAATAATTCACCCCTCCACTTT
CDR3aa: CASSLKAAERNNSPLHF

d_gene: .
v_gene: TRBV19
j_gene: TRBJ2-7
abundance: .
len: 13
CDR3nt: TGTGCCAGTACCCCCGGGGGAGGCTACGAGCAGTACTTC
CDR3aa: CASTPGGGYEQYF

d_gene: .
v_gene: TRBV27
j_gene: TRBJ2-6
abundance: few
len: 14
CDR3nt: TGTGCCAGCATCGGGGGTGCCGGGGCCAACGTCCTGACTTTC
CDR3aa: CASIGGAGANVLTF

d_gene: TRBD1
v_gene: TRBV6-1
j_gene: TRBJ2-7
abundance: .
len: 17
CDR3nt: TGTGCCAGCGGATTGGGGGTTACCGGGACAGGGGTATACGAGCAGTACTTC
CDR3aa: CASGLGVTGTGVYEQYF